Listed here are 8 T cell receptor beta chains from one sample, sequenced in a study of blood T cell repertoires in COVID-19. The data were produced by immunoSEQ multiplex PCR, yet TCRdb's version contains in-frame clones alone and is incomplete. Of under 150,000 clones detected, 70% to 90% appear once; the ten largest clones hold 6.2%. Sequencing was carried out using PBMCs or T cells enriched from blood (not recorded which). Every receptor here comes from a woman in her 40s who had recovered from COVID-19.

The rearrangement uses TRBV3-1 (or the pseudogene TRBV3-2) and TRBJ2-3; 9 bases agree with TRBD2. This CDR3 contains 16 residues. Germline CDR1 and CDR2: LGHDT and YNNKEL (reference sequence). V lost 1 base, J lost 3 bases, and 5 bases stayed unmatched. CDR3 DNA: TGTGCCAGCAGCCAAGGAGCGGGGGGCCGGACAGATACGCAGTATTTT. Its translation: CASSQGAGGRTDTQYF.

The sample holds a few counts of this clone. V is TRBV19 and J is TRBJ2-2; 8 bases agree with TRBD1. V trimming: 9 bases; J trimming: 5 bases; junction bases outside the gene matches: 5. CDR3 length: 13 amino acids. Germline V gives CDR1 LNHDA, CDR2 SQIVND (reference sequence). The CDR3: CASQGAGTGELFF. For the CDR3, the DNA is TGTGCCAGCCAGGGGGCAGGTACCGGGGAGCTGTTTTTT. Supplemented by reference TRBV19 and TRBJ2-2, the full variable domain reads DGGITQSPKYLFRKEGQNVTLSCEQNLNHDAMYWYRQDPGQGLRLIYYSQIVNDFQKGDIAEGYSVSREKKESFPLTVTSAQKNPTAFYLCASQGAGTGELFFGEGSRLTVL.

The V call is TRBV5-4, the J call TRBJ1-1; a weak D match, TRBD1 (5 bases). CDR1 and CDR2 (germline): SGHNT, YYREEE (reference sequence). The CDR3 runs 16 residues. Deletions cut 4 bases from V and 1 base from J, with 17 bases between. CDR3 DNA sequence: TGTGCCAGCAGCGCCGAGGTCGACAGCTCGAACACTGAAGCTTTCTTT. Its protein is CASSAEVDSSNTEAFF.

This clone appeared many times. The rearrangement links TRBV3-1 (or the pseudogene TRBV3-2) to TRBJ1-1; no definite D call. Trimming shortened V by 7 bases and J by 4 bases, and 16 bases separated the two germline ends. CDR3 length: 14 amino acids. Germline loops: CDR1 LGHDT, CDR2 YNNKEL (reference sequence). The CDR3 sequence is CASTMESRSTEAFF. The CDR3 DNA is TGTGCCAGCACTATGGAAAGCCGGAGCACTGAAGCTTTCTTT.

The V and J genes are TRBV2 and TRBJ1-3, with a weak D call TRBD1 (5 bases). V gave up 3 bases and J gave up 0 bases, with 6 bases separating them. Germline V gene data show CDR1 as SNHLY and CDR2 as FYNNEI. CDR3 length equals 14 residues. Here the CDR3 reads CASSDRVSGNTIYF. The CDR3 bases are TGTGCCAGCAGTGACAGGGTCTCTGGAAACACCATATATTTT.

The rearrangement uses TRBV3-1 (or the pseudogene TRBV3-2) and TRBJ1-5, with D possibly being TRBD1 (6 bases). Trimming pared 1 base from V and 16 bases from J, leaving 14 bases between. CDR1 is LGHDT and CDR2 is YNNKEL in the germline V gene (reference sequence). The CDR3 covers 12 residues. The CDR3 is CASSQVAGDIHF. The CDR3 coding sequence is TGTGCCAGCAGCCAAGTTGCAGGGGATATCCATTTT.

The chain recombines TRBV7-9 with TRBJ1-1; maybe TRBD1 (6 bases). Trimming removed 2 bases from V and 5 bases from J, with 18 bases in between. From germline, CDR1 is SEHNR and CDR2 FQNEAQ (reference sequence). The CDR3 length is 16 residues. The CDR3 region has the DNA TGTGCCAGCAGCTTATACAGGGAGAGAGAGTGGACTGAAGCTTTCTTT. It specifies CASSLYREREWTEAFF.

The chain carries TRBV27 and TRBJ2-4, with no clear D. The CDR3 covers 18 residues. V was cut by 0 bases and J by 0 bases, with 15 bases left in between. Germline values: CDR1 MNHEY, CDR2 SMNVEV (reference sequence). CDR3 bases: TGTGCCAGCAGTTTATCGGGTTCGGCAGCGAAAGCCAAAAACATTCAGTACTTC. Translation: CASSLSGSAAKAKNIQYF.